These T cell receptor beta chains were read from a single sample in a study of T cell repertoires in cytomegalovirus infection. TCRdb ran MiXCR on the reads and lists one entry per CDR3 protein. The table includes approximately 550,000 distinct CDR3 sequences, approximately 15% detected once. The specimen was CD8+ T cells from PBMCs. The receptors stem from a human donor in good health (CMV status not recorded). Some clones in this sample may be carry-over from other donors' samples. Both conserved end residues are part of each CDR3. Each record gives: J gene, D gene, clone size, V gene, CDR3 protein, CDR3 DNA. A D gene is named only where the DNA matches it firmly. Size tells how often a clone was seen (once, few, many) or the class of an expanded clone, and some rows leave it out.

TRBJ1-5 | . | . | TRBV12-3/TRBV12-4 | CASSLSGSHSNQPQHF | TGTGCCAGCAGTTTATCAGGGAGCCATAGCAATCAGCCCCAGCATTTT
TRBJ2-2 | . | many | TRBV5-6 | CASSLARGRAGELFF | TGTGCCAGCAGCTTGGCGCGGGGCCGGGCCGGGGAGCTGTTTTTT
TRBJ1-2 | . | many | TRBV7-8 | CASSLDSIENYGYTF | TGTGCCAGCAGCTTAGATAGCATCGAAAACTATGGCTACACCTTC
TRBJ2-1 | . | . | TRBV6-1 | CASRREDNEQFF | TGTGCCAGCAGGAGGGAGGACAATGAGCAGTTCTTC
TRBJ1-1 | . | few | TRBV12-3/TRBV12-4 | CASRTQDTEAFF | TGTGCCAGCAGGACTCAGGACACTGAAGCTTTCTTT
TRBJ1-2 | . | . | TRBV5-1 | CASIDEGRSGYTF | TGCGCCAGCATAGATGAGGGGCGGTCTGGCTACACCTTC
TRBJ1-2 | . | . | TRBV15 | CATSVPGGFGEEYTF | TGTGCCACCAGCGTCCCCGGTGGGTTCGGAGAGGAATACACCTTC
TRBJ2-7 | . | few | TRBV6-2/TRBV6-3 | CASSNWDHAYEQYF | TGTGCCAGCAGTAATTGGGACCATGCCTACGAGCAGTACTTC
TRBJ2-1 | . | few | TRBV5-1 | CASSLVDSYNEQFF | TGCGCCAGCAGCTTGGTGGATAGTTACAATGAGCAGTTCTTC
TRBJ2-3 | . | . | TRBV14 | CASSQVGGGPPDTQYF | TGTGCCAGCAGCCAAGTAGGGGGAGGGCCCCCAGATACGCAGTATTTT
TRBJ1-1 | . | few | TRBV27 | CASRILWGRETEAFF | TGTGCCAGCAGGATTTTGTGGGGGAGGGAGACTGAAGCTTTCTTT
TRBJ2-5 | TRBD1 | many | TRBV11-2 | CASRDRGETQYF | TGTGCCAGCAGGGACAGGGGAGAGACCCAGTACTTC
TRBJ1-5 | . | . | TRBV5-8 | CASSLSPMGRGYFNQPQHF | TGTGCCAGCAGCCTATCCCCAATGGGGCGCGGGTATTTCAATCAGCCCCAGCATTTT
TRBJ2-7 | . | few | TRBV10-1 | CASSEGQVGEQYF | TGCGCCAGCAGTGAAGGTCAGGTTGGCGAGCAGTACTTC
TRBJ1-1 | . | few | TRBV28 | CASSLGGRDPEAFF | TGTGCCAGCAGTTTAGGGGGGCGAGACCCTGAAGCTTTCTTT
TRBJ1-2 | . | . | TRBV12-3/TRBV12-4 | CASRSTSTAYRKANYGYTF | TGTGCCAGCAGATCCACATCCACGGCGTACAGGAAAGCTAACTATGGCTACACCTTC
TRBJ2-7 | TRBD2 | few | TRBV9 | CASSSRDYPTYEQYF | TGTGCCAGCAGCTCACGGGACTACCCAACCTACGAGCAGTACTTC
TRBJ2-7 | . | many | TRBV7-8 | CASSPAGTFYEQYF | TGTGCCAGCAGCCCCGCCGGGACTTTCTACGAGCAGTACTTC
TRBJ1-1 | . | . | TRBV19 | CASSISDRTNTEAFF | TGTGCCAGTAGTATTAGCGACAGGACCAACACTGAAGCTTTCTTT
TRBJ2-1 | . | many | TRBV2 | CASRGNDGLSSYNEQFF | TGTGCCAGCAGGGGTAACGATGGGTTGAGCTCCTACAATGAGCAGTTCTTC
TRBJ1-1 | TRBD1 | . | TRBV6-1 | CASRAGGSTEAFF | TGTGCCAGCAGGGCAGGGGGGAGCACTGAAGCTTTCTTT
TRBJ1-4 | TRBD1 | many | TRBV7-2 | CASSLTGLNEKLFF | TGTGCCAGCAGCCTGACAGGGCTAAATGAAAAACTGTTTTTT
TRBJ2-1 | . | many | TRBV4-1 | CASSATLGDEQFF | TGCGCCAGCAGTGCGACCCTGGGGGATGAGCAGTTCTTC
TRBJ1-1 | TRBD1 | many | TRBV12-3/TRBV12-4 | CASRQGGNTEAFF | TGTGCCAGCAGGCAGGGGGGGAACACTGAAGCTTTCTTT
TRBJ2-3 | . | many | TRBV12-3/TRBV12-4 | CASSVTGTGGLAATDTQYF | TGTGCCAGCAGTGTAACCGGGACAGGGGGACTAGCGGCCACAGATACGCAGTATTTT
TRBJ2-7 | TRBD2 | . | TRBV6-6 | CASSPPSGGGSYVQYF | TGTGCCAGCAGTCCCCCCTCGGGGGGTGGCTCGTACGTGCAGTACTTC
TRBJ1-2 | . | . | TRBV28 | CASSSRRRGDYGYTF | TGTGCCAGCAGTTCCCGGAGGAGGGGGGACTATGGCTACACCTTC
TRBJ2-7 | TRBD2 | many | TRBV6-6 | CASSPRETSSSSYEQYF | TGTGCCAGCAGTCCCCGGGAGACTAGCTCGAGCTCCTACGAGCAGTACTTC
TRBJ2-2 | TRBD1 | . | TRBV14 | CASSPWDSTNTGELFF | TGTGCCAGCAGCCCATGGGACAGCACGAACACCGGGGAGCTGTTTTTT
TRBJ2-7 | . | many | TRBV7-8 | CASRTGRGREQYF | TGTGCCAGCAGGACCGGACGGGGTCGCGAGCAGTACTTC
TRBJ1-2 | . | . | TRBV2 | CASSRGVIQQGDYGYTF | TGTGCCAGCAGTCGGGGGGTTATACAACAGGGAGACTATGGCTACACCTTC
TRBJ1-5 | TRBD1 | few | TRBV28 | CASSPGTGVDGNQPQHF | TGTGCCAGCAGCCCCGGGACAGGGGTAGACGGCAATCAGCCCCAGCATTTT
TRBJ2-7 | TRBD1 | . | TRBV15 | CATSERQGQPYEQYF | TGTGCCACCAGCGAACGACAGGGGCAGCCCTACGAGCAGTACTTC
TRBJ1-5 | . | many | TRBV23-1 | CASSREPTLPINSNQPQHF | TGCGCCAGCTCCAGAGAGCCGACGCTACCGATCAATAGCAATCAGCCCCAGCATTTT
TRBJ2-5 | TRBD2 | many | TRBV7-9 | CASSSRPDGGQETQYF | TGTGCCAGCAGCTCTAGACCCGACGGGGGGCAAGAGACCCAGTACTTC
TRBJ2-7 | TRBD2 | many | TRBV28 | CASSLPEGGEQYF | TGTGCCAGCAGTTTGCCGGAGGGAGGGGAGCAGTACTTC
TRBJ2-5 | TRBD1 | many | TRBV12-3/TRBV12-4 | CASRSDRDGSQETQYF | TGTGCCAGCAGATCGGACAGGGATGGGTCCCAAGAGACCCAGTACTTC
TRBJ1-4 | . | many | TRBV7-9 | CASTLRREKLFF | TGTGCCAGCACCCTCCGGAGAGAAAAACTGTTTTTT
TRBJ2-2 | TRBD2 | many | TRBV7-9 | CASSGRTSGRARTGELFF | TGTGCCAGCAGCGGACGGACTAGCGGGAGAGCGCGGACCGGGGAGCTGTTTTTT
TRBJ2-7 | TRBD1 | many | TRBV27 | CASSPSTGDMSNYEQYF | TGTGCCAGCAGTCCCTCGACAGGGGACATGAGTAACTACGAGCAGTACTTC
TRBJ1-5 | . | . | TRBV6-5 | CASSYSLDSNQPQHF | TGTGCCAGCAGTTACTCCCTGGACAGCAATCAGCCCCAGCATTTT
TRBJ1-3 | . | . | TRBV28 | CASSLRAAGFPFGNTIYF | TGTGCCAGCAGTCTCCGCGCGGCCGGATTCCCTTTTGGGAACACCATATATTTT
TRBJ1-2 | TRBD1 | few | TRBV6-6 | CASSGRASGQSYGYTF | TGTGCCAGCAGCGGGCGGGCCTCGGGACAGAGCTATGGCTACACCTTC
TRBJ2-3 | . | few | TRBV28 | CASSGRGSDSTDTQYF | TGTGCCAGCAGTGGCCGGGGTAGCGATAGCACAGATACGCAGTATTTT
TRBJ2-7 | TRBD1 | many | TRBV7-9 | CASSLSVRGINEQYF | TGTGCCAGCAGCTTAAGTGTCAGGGGGATCAACGAGCAGTACTTC
TRBJ1-4 | TRBD1 | many | TRBV7-2 | CASSLVAAGGEKLFF | TGTGCCAGCAGCTTAGTTGCGGCAGGGGGTGAAAAACTGTTTTTT
TRBJ2-7 | TRBD1 | . | TRBV20-1 | CSALGQFSYEQYF | TGCAGTGCCCTGGGACAGTTCTCCTACGAGCAGTACTTC
TRBJ2-3 | . | many | TRBV28 | CASTPGLASTDTQYF | TGTGCCAGCACTCCGGGACTGGCTAGCACAGATACGCAGTATTTT
TRBJ1-4 | . | few | TRBV28 | CASGQADEKLFF | TGTGCCAGCGGGCAAGCAGACGAAAAACTGTTTTTT
TRBJ1-1 | . | . | TRBV27 | CASSLRGQWGDEAFF | TGTGCCAGCAGTTTAAGGGGACAATGGGGGGACGAAGCTTTCTTT
TRBJ2-7 | . | many | TRBV11-2 | CASSHLPEGHGFYEQYF | TGTGCCAGCAGCCACCTACCCGAGGGACATGGATTCTACGAGCAGTACTTC